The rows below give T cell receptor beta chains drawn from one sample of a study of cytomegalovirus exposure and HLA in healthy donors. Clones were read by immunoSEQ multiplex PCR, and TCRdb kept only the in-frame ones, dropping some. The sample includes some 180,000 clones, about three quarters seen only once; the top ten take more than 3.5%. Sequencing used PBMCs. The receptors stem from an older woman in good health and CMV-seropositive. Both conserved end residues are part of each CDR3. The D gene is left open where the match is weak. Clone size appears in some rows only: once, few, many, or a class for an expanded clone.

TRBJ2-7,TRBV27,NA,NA,CASSLLRQGYEQYF,TGTGCCAGCAGTCTCCTCCGCCAGGGCTACGAGCAGTACTTC
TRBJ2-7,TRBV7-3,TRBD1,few,CASSLEGTGLYEQYF,TGTGCCAGCAGCTTAGAGGGGACAGGGTTGTACGAGCAGTACTTC
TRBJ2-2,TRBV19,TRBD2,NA,CASSIGSGRSIGELFF,TGTGCCAGTAGTATAGGTAGCGGGAGGTCGATCGGGGAGCTGTTTTTT
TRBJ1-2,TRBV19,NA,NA,CASKIGAGTFYGYTF,TGTGCCAGTAAAATAGGGGCAGGGACTTTCTATGGCTACACCTTC
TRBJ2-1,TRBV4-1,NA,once,CASSQEGARNNEQFF,TGCGCCAGCAGCCAAGAGGGGGCCCGGAACAATGAGCAGTTCTTC
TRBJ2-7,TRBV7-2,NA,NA,CASSLVQMSSYEQYF,TGTGCCAGCAGCTTAGTACAGATGAGCTCCTACGAGCAGTACTTC
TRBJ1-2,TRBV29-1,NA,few,CSVDTGSSYSYTF,TGCAGCGTCGATACAGGGTCCAGTTATAGCTACACCTTC
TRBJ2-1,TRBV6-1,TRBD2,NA,CASGAGLPSGNEQFF,TGTGCCAGCGGGGCGGGACTACCTTCGGGGAATGAGCAGTTCTTC
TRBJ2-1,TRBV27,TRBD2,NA,CASSLSRDYSNEQFF,TGTGCCAGCAGTTTATCGAGGGACTATTCGAATGAGCAGTTCTTC
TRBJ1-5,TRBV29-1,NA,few,CSVALGGDQPQHF,TGCAGCGTGGCCCTGGGGGGGGACCAGCCCCAGCATTTT
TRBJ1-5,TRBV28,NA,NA,CASSWPEGREESNQPQHF,TGTGCCAGCAGTTGGCCGGAGGGCAGGGAAGAATCCAATCAGCCCCAGCATTTT
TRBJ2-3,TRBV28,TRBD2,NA,CASSYTGTSISDTQYF,TGTGCCAGCAGTTATACCGGGACTAGCATTTCAGATACGCAGTATTTT
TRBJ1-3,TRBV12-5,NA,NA,CASALYSGNTIYF,TGTGCTAGTGCACTTTACTCTGGAAACACCATATATTTT
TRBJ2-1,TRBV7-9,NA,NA,CASRRMGGSYNEQFF,TGTGCCAGCAGACGAATGGGGGGATCCTACAATGAGCAGTTCTTC
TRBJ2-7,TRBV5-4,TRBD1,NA,CASSPTGAEGQYF,TGTGCCAGCAGTCCAACAGGGGCAGAAGGGCAGTACTTC
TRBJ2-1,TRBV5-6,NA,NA,CASSLGRDSRNNEQFF,TGTGCCAGCAGCCTCGGACGGGACTCCCGAAACAATGAGCAGTTCTTC
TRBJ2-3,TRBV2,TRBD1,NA,CASSGGYRTDTQYF,TGTGCCAGTTCAGGGGGATACCGCACAGATACGCAGTATTTT
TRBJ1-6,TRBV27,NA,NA,CASSSQYSPLHF,TGTGCCAGCAGTTCTCAGTATTCACCCCTCCACTTT
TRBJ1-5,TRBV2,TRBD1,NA,CASGGQWVGAQHF,TGTGCCAGCGGGGGACAGTGGGTCGGGGCCCAGCATTTT
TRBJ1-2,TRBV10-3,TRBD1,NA,CATNPGQGLYGYTF,TGTGCCACTAACCCGGGACAGGGCCTATATGGCTACACCTTC
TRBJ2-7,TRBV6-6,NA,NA,CASTAVSGSGEQYF,TGTGCCAGCACCGCGGTGTCGGGATCGGGGGAGCAGTACTTC
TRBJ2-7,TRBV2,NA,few,CASSVQGFPYEQYF,TGTGCCAGCAGTGTGCAGGGGTTCCCCTACGAGCAGTACTTC
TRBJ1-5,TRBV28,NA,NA,CASSLGRGGQPQHF,TGTGCCAGCAGTTTAGGGCGGGGAGGGCAGCCCCAGCATTTT
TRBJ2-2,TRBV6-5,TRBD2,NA,CASKRGIAGGGELFF,TGTGCCAGCAAGAGAGGGATAGCGGGAGGCGGGGAGCTGTTTTTT
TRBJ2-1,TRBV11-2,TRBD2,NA,CASSLGSSSGFSYNEQFF,TGTGCCAGCAGCTTAGGTTCGTCTAGCGGGTTCTCCTACAATGAGCAGTTCTTC
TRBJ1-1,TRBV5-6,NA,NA,CASSLLTVKVTEAFF,TGTGCCAGCAGCTTATTGACAGTAAAGGTCACTGAAGCTTTCTTT
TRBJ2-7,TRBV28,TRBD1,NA,CASSLGQHYSSEQYF,TGTGCCAGCAGTCTGGGACAGCATTACAGCTCCGAGCAGTACTTC
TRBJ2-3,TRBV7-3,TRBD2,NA,CASSPDGPGLAHF,TGTGCCAGCAGCCCTGACGGCCCGGGACTAGCGCATTTT
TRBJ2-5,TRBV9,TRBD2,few,CASSVASGGKETQYF,TGTGCCAGCAGCGTAGCCTCGGGGGGGAAAGAGACCCAGTACTTC
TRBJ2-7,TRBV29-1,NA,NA,CSGKRNSGEYF,TGCAGCGGGAAGCGGAACTCGGGGGAGTACTTC
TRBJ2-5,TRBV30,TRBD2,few,CAWSPSGIETQYF,TGTGCCTGGAGCCCTAGCGGGATAGAGACCCAGTACTTC
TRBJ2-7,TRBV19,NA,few,CASSSGQLISYEQYF,TGTGCCAGTAGTTCAGGACAGTTGATCTCCTACGAGCAGTACTTC
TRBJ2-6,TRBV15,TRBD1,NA,CATSGRQGWTGANVLTF,TGTGCCACCAGCGGACGACAGGGTTGGACTGGGGCCAACGTCCTGACTTTC
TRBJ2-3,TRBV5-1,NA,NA,CASSFRRAGTDTQYF,TGCGCCAGCAGCTTTAGGAGGGCAGGCACAGATACGCAGTATTTT
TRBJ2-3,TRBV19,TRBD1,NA,CASTSGQGTDTQYF,TGTGCCAGTACCTCAGGACAGGGGACAGATACGCAGTATTTT
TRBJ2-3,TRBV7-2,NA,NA,CASSFRTGYMDTQYF,TGTGCCAGCAGCTTTCGTACAGGGTATATGGATACGCAGTATTTT
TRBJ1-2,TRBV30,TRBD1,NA,CAGQLQPGTARYGYTF,TGTGCCGGCCAATTACAACCTGGGACAGCACGCTATGGCTACACCTTC
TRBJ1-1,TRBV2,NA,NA,CASSRTGTAEAFF,TGTGCCAGCAGTAGAACAGGGACGGCTGAAGCTTTCTTT
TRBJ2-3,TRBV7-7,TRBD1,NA,CASSNGGTGADTQYF,TGTGCCAGCAGCAACGGCGGGACAGGGGCAGATACGCAGTATTTT
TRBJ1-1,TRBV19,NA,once,CASSTGLRNTEAFF,TGTGCCAGTAGTACGGGACTCAGGAACACTGAAGCTTTCTTT
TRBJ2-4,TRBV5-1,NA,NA,CASSEETGPAKNSQYF,TGCGCCAGCAGCGAGGAGACAGGCCCAGCCAAAAACAGTCAGTACTTC
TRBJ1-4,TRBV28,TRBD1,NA,CASIYSGTGGEKLFF,TGTGCCAGCATCTATTCCGGGACAGGGGGTGAAAAACTGTTTTTT
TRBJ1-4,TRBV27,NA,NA,CASRGQGEEKLFF,TGTGCCAGCAGGGGGCAAGGGGAAGAAAAACTGTTTTTT
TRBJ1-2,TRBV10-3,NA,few,CAIAEQGTVYGYTF,TGTGCCATCGCAGAACAGGGAACTGTCTATGGCTACACCTTC
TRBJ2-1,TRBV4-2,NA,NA,CASSQESERTFNEQFF,TGTGCCAGCAGCCAAGAGAGTGAGCGGACCTTCAATGAGCAGTTCTTC
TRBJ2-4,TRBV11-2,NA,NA,CASRTVAKNIQYF,TGTGCCAGCAGGACAGTAGCCAAAAACATTCAGTACTTC
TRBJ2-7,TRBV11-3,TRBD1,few,CASSNRSDRLTYEQYF,TGTGCCAGCAGCAACCGATCGGACAGGCTAACCTACGAGCAGTACTTC
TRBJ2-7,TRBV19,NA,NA,CASSAQGGGYEQYF,TGTGCCAGTAGTGCCCAGGGGGGAGGCTACGAGCAGTACTTC
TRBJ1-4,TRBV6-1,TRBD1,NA,CASRYPGQGIEKLFF,TGTGCCAGCAGATACCCGGGACAGGGGATTGAAAAACTGTTTTTT
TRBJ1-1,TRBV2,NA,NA,CASSVARVNTEAFF,TGTGCCAGCAGTGTGGCCAGGGTGAACACTGAAGCTTTCTTT
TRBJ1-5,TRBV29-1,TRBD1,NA,CSVAPGDRGQPQHF,TGCAGCGTTGCTCCAGGGGACAGGGGACAGCCCCAGCATTTT
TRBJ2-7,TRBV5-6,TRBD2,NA,CASSLVLAGAYEQYF,TGTGCCAGCAGCTTGGTGCTAGCGGGGGCCTACGAGCAGTACTTC
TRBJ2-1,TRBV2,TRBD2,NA,CASSGDLAGNSYNEQFF,TGTGCCAGCAGTGGCGACTTAGCGGGGAATTCGTACAATGAGCAGTTCTTC
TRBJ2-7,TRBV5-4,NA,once,CASKRLGQISYEQYF,TGTGCCAGCAAACGTCTAGGACAGATCTCCTACGAGCAGTACTTC